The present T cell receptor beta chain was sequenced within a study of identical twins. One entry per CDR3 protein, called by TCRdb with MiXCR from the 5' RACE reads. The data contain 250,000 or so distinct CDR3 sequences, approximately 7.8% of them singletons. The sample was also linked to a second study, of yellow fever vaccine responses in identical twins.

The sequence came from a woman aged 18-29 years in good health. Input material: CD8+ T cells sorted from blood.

Here the CDR3 reads CASTQLGSIDTQYF. Here the CDR3 DNA reads TGTGCCAGTACCCAACTAGGTTCCATAGATACGCAGTATTTT. This chain connects TRBV19 to TRBJ2-3; D may be TRBD2 (5 bases). The germline V gene encodes CDR1 LNHDA and CDR2 SQIVND (reference sequence). V lost 7 bases, J lost 5 bases, and 16 bases lay in between. The CDR3 covers 14 residues.